The T cell receptor beta chain described here comes from a study of beta chain features in type 1 diabetes. Remarks on this clone: Its target is not known.

Sequencing targeted expressed TCRB transcripts, as all isolated RNA had been reverse transcribed. An average of roughly 1 million reads was obtained from stem cell-like memory T cell samples. The protocol was immunoSEQ multiplex PCR, while the TCRdb copy is restricted to in-frame clones and leaves out a portion. The profile shows approximately 50,000 clones, 55% to 80% of them singletons. Study findings and constraints: Significant though moderate, a shortening of TCRB CDR3s appeared in all four CD4+ subsets of Type 1 diabetes patients. Because the template was cDNA, high-expressing cells might be over-represented.

This receptor was identified in a woman in her 30s with type 1 diabetes. The sample comprised stem cell memory CD4+ T cells from blood.

CDR3 coding DNA: TGTGCCAGCAGCAAAGGGGACAGCGAAGCTTTCTTT. It is translated as CASSKGDSEAFF. The chain uses TRBV7-9 and TRBJ1-1; 7 positions agree with TRBD1. Germline CDR1 reads SEHNR; CDR2 reads FQNEAQ (reference sequence). The CDR3 is made up of 12 amino acids. The trim removed 5 bases at V and 8 bases at J, leaving 5 bases unmatched.